These 26 T cell receptor beta chains were sequenced from one sample in a study of shared clonotypes between healthy human individuals. Assay: immunoSEQ multiplex PCR; the TCRdb copy retains only in-frame clones and omits some. The sample consists of hundreds of thousands of clones, approximately 74% of them appearing once. Sample: memory CD4+ T cells sorted from blood. The subset: CD45RA-negative fraction. Receptors were obtained from a woman aged 25 to 45 in good health.

This clone was detected ten times or more. The CDR3 is CSVLPDLAEAFF. The CDR3 bases are TGCAGCGTTTTGCCTGACTTGGCTGAAGCTTTCTTT. The chain uses TRBV29-1 and TRBJ1-1, with D unclear. This CDR3 contains 12 residues. Germline V CDR1 and CDR2: SQVTM, ANQGSEA. V lost 5 bases to trimming and J lost 6 bases, with 13 bases between them. Full variable domain (rest looked up from reference TRBV29-1 and TRBJ1-1): SAVISQKPSRDICQRGTSLTIQCQVDSQVTMMFWYRQQPGQSLTLIATANQGSEATYESGFVIDKFPISRPNLTFSTLTVSNMSPEDSSIYLCSVLPDLAEAFFGQGTRLTVV.

The chain recombines TRBV27 with TRBJ2-2; D is unclear. The CDR3 is 15 amino acids. The V gene lost 4 bases and the J gene lost 0 bases, with 9 bases spanning the gap. The germline CDR1 and CDR2 sequences are MNHEY and SMNVEV (reference sequence). The CDR3 DNA follows: TGTGCCAGCAGTTCACCCAGTACGAACACCGGGGAGCTGTTTTTT. Translation gives CASSSPSTNTGELFF.

This clone turned up a few times. The V call is TRBV2, the J call TRBJ2-7, with unresolved D. The CDR3 sequence is 13 residues long. Germline CDR1 and CDR2: SNHLY and FYNNEI. V dropped 8 bases and J dropped 3 bases, with 14 bases sitting between them. The CDR3 loop is CASLARWGYEQYF. CDR3 bases: TGTGCCAGCCTGGCCAGATGGGGCTACGAGCAGTACTTC. The variable domain in full, completed from reference TRBV2 and TRBJ2-7, reads EPEVTQTPSHQVTQMGQEVILRCVPISNHLYFYWYRQILGQKVEFLVSFYNNEISEKSEIFDDQFSVERPDGSNFTLKIRSTKLEDSAMYFCASLARWGYEQYFGPGTRLTVT.

This clone was seen more than once but under ten times. The V and J genes are TRBV27 and TRBJ2-1, with 9 bases that match TRBD2. The CDR3 covers 16 residues. Per germline, CDR1 MNHEY and CDR2 SMNVEV (reference sequence). V was pared by 6 bases and J by 4 bases, with 10 bases of the junction left unmatched. The DNA of the CDR3 is TGTGCCAGCAGCCGGGGCACTAGCGGGCCTTACAATGAGCAGTTCTTC. It encodes CASSRGTSGPYNEQFF.

The rearrangement joins TRBV4-1 to TRBJ2-6, with D hard to call. Looked up from germline, CDR1 is MGHRA and CDR2 is YSYEKL. The CDR3 is made up of 17 amino acids. V dropped 2 bases and J dropped 0 bases, with 11 bases sitting between them. CDR3 DNA: TGCGCCAGCAGCCAAAGCGTTGCTAGCTCTGGGGCCAACGTCCTGACTTTC. It encodes CASSQSVASSGANVLTF.

CDR3 nucleotide sequence: TGCGCCAGCAGCTTGGTCCCAGATGAAAAACTGTTTTTT. Protein sequence: CASSLVPDEKLFF. V is TRBV5-1 and J is TRBJ1-4; D gene ambiguous. Germline V lookup: CDR1 SGHRS, CDR2 YFSETQ. CDR3 size: 13 residues. V lost 0 bases and J lost 6, with 6 bases in between.

This clone was detected once. The genes are TRBV29-1 and TRBJ2-7; D is perhaps TRBD1 (5 bases). The germline gives CDR1 SQVTM, CDR2 ANQGSEA. The V end was cut by 5 bases, the J end by 5 bases, with 19 bases between. The CDR3 totals 14 residues. In DNA form, the CDR3 reads TGCAGCGTTCGTGACAGTTCGGGCGGCCACGAGCAGTACTTC. It yields the protein CSVRDSSGGHEQYF.

This clone turned up a few times. The chain links TRBV5-1 to TRBJ1-6; D is uncertain. Deletions cut 0 bases from V and 9 bases from J, with 13 bases between. Per the germline V gene, CDR1 is SGHRS and CDR2 is YFSETQ. The CDR3 extends over 15 amino acids. Here the CDR3 reads CASSLVAAYGSPLHF. CDR3 in DNA: TGCGCCAGCAGCTTGGTGGCAGCCTATGGTTCACCCCTCCACTTT.

The chain is built from TRBV5-4 and TRBJ1-2, with D uncertain. With 4 bases removed from V and 4 bases from J, the gap between germline ends came to 17 bases. Germline lookup yields CDR1 SGHNT and CDR2 YYREEE (reference sequence). This CDR3 contains 15 residues. CDR3 DNA: TGTGCCAGCAGCGTGGGTCGGCAGTCCCTCTATGGCTACACCTTC. Protein: CASSVGRQSLYGYTF.

This clone appeared once. The chain recombines TRBV14 with TRBJ2-6; 7 bases match TRBD1. The germline gives CDR1 SGHDN, CDR2 FVKESK. The ends lost 7 bases at V and 3 bases at J; junction bases unmatched: 6. This CDR3 has 15 amino acids. The CDR3 region has the DNA TGTGCCAGCACGAAGGGGGCTTATGGGGCCAACGTCCTGACTTTC. Amino acid sequence: CASTKGAYGANVLTF. The variable domain in full, with the rest retrieved from reference TRBV14 and TRBJ2-6, is EAGVTQFPSHSVIEKGQTVTLRCDPISGHDNLYWYRRVMGKEIKFLLHFVKESKQDESGMPNNRFLAERTGGTYSTLKVQPAELEDSGVYFCASTKGAYGANVLTFGAGSRLTVL.

The chain is built from TRBV5-4 and TRBJ2-3, with TRBD2 as a possible D gene (6 bases). V lost 3 bases and J lost 3, with 14 bases in between. CDR1 and CDR2 from the germline V gene are SGHNT and YYREEE (reference sequence). The CDR3 has 15 residues. The CDR3 here is CASSSPTSRTDTQYF. The CDR3 region has the DNA TGTGCCAGCAGCTCTCCGACTAGTCGAACAGATACGCAGTATTTT.

The chain combines TRBV16 with TRBJ2-4; D gene ambiguous. Deletions cut 4 bases from V and 0 bases from J, with 13 bases between. Germline values: CDR1 KGHSY, CDR2 FQNENV. CDR3 length: 16 amino acids. CDR3 in amino acids: CASSPLRTLAKNIQYF. The CDR3 DNA follows: TGTGCCAGCAGCCCCCTACGTACGTTAGCCAAAAACATTCAGTACTTC.

This clone has ten or more counts. This chain joins TRBV21-1 and TRBJ1-2. TRBV21-1 is reported as a pseudogene. This CDR3 is built from 15 residues. CDR3 nucleotide sequence: TGTGCCAGCAGCAAAGCGCCGCGGCAGCTTTATGGCTACACCTTC. It encodes CASSKAPRQLYGYTF.

This chain joins TRBV7-8 and TRBJ1-1; 9 bases are shared with TRBD1. The germline CDR1 and CDR2 sequences are SGHVS and FQNEAQ. Germline trimming cut 5 bases from V and 3 bases from J; bases unmatched to any gene: 4. This CDR3 spans 14 amino acids. CDR3 sequence: CASSGQGPDTEAFF. The CDR3 DNA reads as TGTGCCAGCAGCGGACAGGGGCCGGACACTGAAGCTTTCTTT.

CDR3 region: CASSPRRGRLGYGYTF. The CDR3 region has the DNA TGTGCCAGCAGCCCCCGCCGTGGCCGATTGGGATATGGCTACACCTTC. The chain has TRBV5-8 and TRBJ1-2; D is uncertain. Trimming removed 4 bases at V and 5 bases at J, with 21 bases between. The CDR3 contains 16 residues. From germline, CDR1 is SGHTS and CDR2 YDEGEE.

The chain couples TRBV4-1 to TRBJ2-1; 9 bases fit TRBD2. The CDR3 is 20 residues long. After removal of 1 base from V and 5 bases from J, the junction contained 18 bases not matched to a gene. CDR1 and CDR2 (germline): MGHRA, YSYEKL. The CDR3 nucleotides are TGCGCCAGCAGCCAAGTTTTTGGGCTAGCGGGAAGGGGGGCAGACAATGAGCAGTTCTTC. Amino acids: CASSQVFGLAGRGADNEQFF.

This clone is a singleton in its sample. Other DNA sequences within the sample encode an identical CDR3. The chain links TRBV19 to TRBJ1-5; weak D call: TRBD1 (5 bases). The germline V gene encodes CDR1 LNHDA and CDR2 SQIVND (reference sequence). V was trimmed by 3 bases and J by 1 base, leaving 10 bases between them. The CDR3 has 15 residues. In nucleotides, the CDR3 is TGTGCCAGTAGTATTGGGGGTGGAAGCAATCAGCCCCAGCATTTT. This codes for CASSIGGGSNQPQHF.

The gene calls are TRBV18 and TRBJ1-2, with TRBD1 matching over 7 bases. This CDR3 has 15 amino acids. The V segment lost 5 bases and the J segment 0 bases; nucleotides outside the gene matches: 6. The V gene's germline CDR1 is KGHSH and CDR2 LQKENI. CDR3 residues: CASSTGQRTNYGYTF. The CDR3, as DNA: TGTGCCAGCTCAACGGGACAGAGAACTAACTATGGCTACACCTTC.

The V gene is TRBV28, the J gene TRBJ1-2, with 8 bases fitting TRBD1. The CDR3 extends over 13 amino acids. With 6 bases clipped from V and 6 bases from J, the junction kept 6 bases outside the gene matches. Germline V lookup: CDR1 MDHEN, CDR2 SYDVKM. The chain's CDR3 is CASRWTGMDGYTF. The CDR3 DNA sequence: TGTGCCAGCAGATGGACAGGGATGGATGGCTACACCTTC.

V and J are TRBV28 and TRBJ1-4; 7 positions match TRBD1. Germline V lookup: CDR1 MDHEN, CDR2 SYDVKM. The J segment lost 7 bases and the V segment lost 4 bases, leaving 12 bases of the junction unmatched. This CDR3 has 16 residues. As DNA, the CDR3 is TGTGCCAGCAGTTCAAACACAGGGGCAGTAAGTGAAAAACTGTTTTTT. This gives the protein CASSSNTGAVSEKLFF. The full variable domain, in which reference TRBV28 and TRBJ1-4 provide the parts outside the CDR3, is DVKVTQSSRYLVKRTGEKVFLECVQDMDHENMFWYRQDPGLGLRLIYFSYDVKMKEKGDIPEGYSVSREKKERFSLILESASTNQTSMYLCASSSNTGAVSEKLFFGSGTQLSVL.

The chain couples TRBV28 to TRBJ2-6, with 14 nucleotides matching TRBD2. Germline V CDR1 and CDR2: MDHEN, SYDVKM. V shed 10 bases and J 1 base; nucleotides not matched to a gene: 6. The CDR3 extends over 17 amino acids. The CDR3 spells CATKGTSGSSGANVLTF. Here the CDR3 DNA reads TGTGCCACGAAAGGGACTAGCGGGAGTTCTGGGGCCAACGTCCTGACTTTC.

This rearrangement joins TRBV7-9 to TRBJ2-5; TRBD1 matches 8 bases. This CDR3 region has 15 residues. The germline V gene has CDR1 SEHNR and CDR2 FQNEAQ (reference sequence). J gave up 1 base and V 6 bases, and 7 bases lay outside the gene matches. The CDR3 sequence is CASSPSDRGQETQYF. The CDR3 bases are TGTGCCAGCAGTCCATCCGACAGGGGCCAAGAGACCCAGTACTTC.

This chain connects TRBV27 to TRBJ2-7; D not certain. The CDR3 is 13 amino acids. Trimming removed 4 bases from V and 4 bases from J, with 11 bases in between. Germline assignment: CDR1 MNHEY and CDR2 SMNVEV (reference sequence). Here the CDR3 DNA reads TGTGCCAGCAGTTCAGACCCGTGGTACGAGCAGTACTTC. Residues: CASSSDPWYEQYF.

The CDR3 coding sequence is TGTGCCAGCGAATTACCCCCCTACGAGCAGTACTTC. Translation: CASELPPYEQYF. The rearrangement uses TRBV28 and TRBJ2-7; D gene uncertain. Per germline, CDR1 MDHEN and CDR2 SYDVKM. The CDR3 extends over 12 amino acids. Trimming pared 8 bases from V and 2 bases from J, leaving 10 bases between.

The CDR3 region has the DNA TGTGCCAGCAGTTACCAGTCCCCTAAAGATACGCAGTATTTT. This sequence encodes CASSYQSPKDTQYF. The chain carries TRBV6-5 and TRBJ2-3; D is ambiguous. Trimming pared 2 bases from V and 5 bases from J, leaving 11 bases between. Germline assignment: CDR1 MNHEY and CDR2 SVGAGI. The CDR3 extends over 14 amino acids.

This clone was found once. A much larger clone differs from this one at a single base, so this may be a read error. This chain links TRBV4-1 with TRBJ1-5; D unresolved. Trimming stripped 2 bases from V and 0 bases from J, with 5 bases between. Germline V CDR1 and CDR2: MGHRA, YSYEKL. The CDR3 length is 14 residues. The CDR3 bases are TGCGCCAGCAGCCAAAACAATAGCAATCAGCCCCAGCATTTT. It specifies CASSQNNSNQPQHF.